The sequence of this TCR beta chain was determined in a study of control samples from healthy donors and cancer patients. The table came from immunoSEQ multiplex PCR; TCRdb's copy has only in-frame clones and leaves some out. The data contain about 250,000 clones, 82% of them seen just once; the ten biggest clones take up 13%. CDR1 and CDR2 from the germline V gene are SGHRS and YFSETQ. The trim removed 3 bases at V and 2 bases at J, leaving 3 bases unmatched. CDR3 size: 16 residues. The TCR sequence derives from a woman aged 60 to 75 with lung cancer. The rearrangement links TRBV5-1 to TRBJ2-3; 13 nucleotides align to TRBD2. The sequencing input was PBMCs. The CDR3 protein is CASSWGTSGNTDTQYF. DNA of the CDR3: TGCGCCAGCAGCTGGGGGACTAGCGGGAACACAGATACGCAGTATTTT.